One sample yielded the 2 T cell receptor beta chains listed below, sequenced in a study of beta chain features in type 1 diabetes. General study points: TCRB CDR3 length was moderately but significantly reduced in all four CD4+ subsets of Type 1 diabetes patients.

No cognate antigen is known for these TCRs. Since all of the isolated RNA was reverse transcribed, expressed TCRB transcripts were what got sequenced. Libraries were prepared by immunoSEQ multiplex PCR; TCRdb keeps only in-frame clonotypes and omits some of them. The sample has 250,000 to 300,000 clones, roughly a quarter seen once. Sequenced sample: naive CD4+ T cells from blood. The origin of the receptors is a woman in her twenties or thirties with type 1 diabetes.

This clone was picked up a small number of times. The chain is built from TRBV5-1 and TRBJ2-3, with D perhaps matching TRBD2 (5 bases). Trimming pared 0 bases from V and 8 bases from J, leaving 13 bases between. The CDR3 totals 14 residues. Germline values: CDR1 SGHRS, CDR2 YFSETQ. The CDR3, as DNA: TGCGCCAGCAGCTTGGGGACTTACGAACTTACGCAGTATTTT. Its translation: CASSLGTYELTQYF.

J is TRBJ2-1 and V is TRBV29-1; unclear D gene. CDR3 length equals 15 residues. The germline CDR1 and CDR2 sequences are SQVTM and ANQGSEA. V lost 5 bases and J lost 5, with 19 bases in between. This CDR3 reads CSVPFNRAGDNEQFF. For the CDR3, the DNA is TGCAGCGTTCCTTTTAACCGAGCCGGAGACAATGAGCAGTTCTTC.